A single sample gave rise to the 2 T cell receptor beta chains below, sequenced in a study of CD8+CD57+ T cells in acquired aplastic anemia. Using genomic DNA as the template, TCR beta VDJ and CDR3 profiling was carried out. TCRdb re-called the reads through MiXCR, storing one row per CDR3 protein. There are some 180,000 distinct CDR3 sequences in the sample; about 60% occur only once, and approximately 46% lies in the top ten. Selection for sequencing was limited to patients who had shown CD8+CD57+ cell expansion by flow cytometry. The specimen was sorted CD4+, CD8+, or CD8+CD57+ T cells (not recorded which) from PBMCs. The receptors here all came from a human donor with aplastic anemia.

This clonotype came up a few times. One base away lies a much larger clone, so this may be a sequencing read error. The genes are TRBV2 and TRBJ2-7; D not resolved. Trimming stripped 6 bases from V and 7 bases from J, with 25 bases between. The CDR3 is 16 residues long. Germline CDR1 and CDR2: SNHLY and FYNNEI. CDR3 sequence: CASSFFDETPSWEQYF. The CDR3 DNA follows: TGTGCCAGCAGCTTTTTTGATGAGACACCCTCCTGGGAGCAGTACTTC.

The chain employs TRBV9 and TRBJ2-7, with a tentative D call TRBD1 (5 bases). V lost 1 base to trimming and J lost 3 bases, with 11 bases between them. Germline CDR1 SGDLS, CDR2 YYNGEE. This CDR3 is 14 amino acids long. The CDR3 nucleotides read TGTGCCAGCAGCGTACAGGGAAAGGACTACGAGCAGTACTTC. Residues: CASSVQGKDYEQYF.